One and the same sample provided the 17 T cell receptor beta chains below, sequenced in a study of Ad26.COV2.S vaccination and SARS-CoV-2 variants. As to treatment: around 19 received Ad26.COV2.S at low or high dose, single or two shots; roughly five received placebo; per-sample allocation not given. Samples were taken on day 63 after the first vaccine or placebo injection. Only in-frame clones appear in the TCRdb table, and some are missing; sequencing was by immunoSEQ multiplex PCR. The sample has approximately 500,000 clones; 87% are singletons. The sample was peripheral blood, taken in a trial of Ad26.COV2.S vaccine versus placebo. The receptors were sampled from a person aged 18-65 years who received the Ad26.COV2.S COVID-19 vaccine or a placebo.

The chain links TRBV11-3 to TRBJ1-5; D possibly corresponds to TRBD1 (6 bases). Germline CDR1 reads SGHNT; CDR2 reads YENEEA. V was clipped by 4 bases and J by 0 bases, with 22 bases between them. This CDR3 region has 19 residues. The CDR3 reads CASSSSGGEPFYSNQPQHF. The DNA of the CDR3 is TGTGCCAGCAGCTCCTCGGGGGGCGAGCCCTTTTATAGCAATCAGCCCCAGCATTTT.

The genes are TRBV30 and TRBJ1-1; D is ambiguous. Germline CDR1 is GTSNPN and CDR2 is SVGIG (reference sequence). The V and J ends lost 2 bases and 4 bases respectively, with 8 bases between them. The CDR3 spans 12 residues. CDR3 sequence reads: CAWSLDATEAFF. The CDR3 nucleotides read TGTGCCTGGAGTCTAGACGCCACTGAAGCTTTCTTT.

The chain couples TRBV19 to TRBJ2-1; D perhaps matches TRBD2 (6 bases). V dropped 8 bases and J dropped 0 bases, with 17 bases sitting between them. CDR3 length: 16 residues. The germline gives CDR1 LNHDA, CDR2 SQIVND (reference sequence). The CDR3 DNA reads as TGTGCCAGTCGGTCTGGGACTCCGAGCTCCTACAATGAGCAGTTCTTC. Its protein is CASRSGTPSSYNEQFF. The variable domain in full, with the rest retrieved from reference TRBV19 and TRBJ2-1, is DGGITQSPKYLFRKEGQNVTLSCEQNLNHDAMYWYRQDPGQGLRLIYYSQIVNDFQKGDIAEGYSVSREKKESFPLTVTSAQKNPTAFYLCASRSGTPSSYNEQFFGPGTRLTVL.

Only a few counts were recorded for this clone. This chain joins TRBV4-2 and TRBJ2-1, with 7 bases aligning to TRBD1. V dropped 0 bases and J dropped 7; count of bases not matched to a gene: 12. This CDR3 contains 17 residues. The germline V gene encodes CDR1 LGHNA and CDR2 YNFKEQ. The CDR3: CASSQDGSRGRRNEQFF. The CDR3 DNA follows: TGTGCCAGCAGCCAAGATGGAAGTAGGGGGCGCCGAAATGAGCAGTTCTTC.

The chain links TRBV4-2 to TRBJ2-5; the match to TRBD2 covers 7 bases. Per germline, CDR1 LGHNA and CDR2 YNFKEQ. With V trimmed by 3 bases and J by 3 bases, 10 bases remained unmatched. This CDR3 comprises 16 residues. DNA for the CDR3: TGTGCCAGCAGCCAGGTGGGAGCAGCGGGAAAAGAGACCCAGTACTTC. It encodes CASSQVGAAGKETQYF.

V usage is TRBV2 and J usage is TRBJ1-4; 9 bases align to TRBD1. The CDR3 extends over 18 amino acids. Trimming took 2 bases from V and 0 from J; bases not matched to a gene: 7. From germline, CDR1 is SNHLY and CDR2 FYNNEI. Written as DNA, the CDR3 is TGTGCCAGCAGTGAATCGACAGGGGGGGGTCCAACTAATGAAAAACTGTTTTTT. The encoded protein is CASSESTGGGPTNEKLFF.

The CDR3 region has the DNA TGCAGTGCTAGTCGGCTAGCGGGTCGAGATACGCAGTATTTT. This translates into CSASRLAGRDTQYF. The gene calls are TRBV20-1 and TRBJ2-3; the match to TRBD2 covers 8 bases. The germline V gene has CDR1 DFQATT and CDR2 SNEGSKA (reference sequence). The CDR3 loop spans 14 amino acids. After removal of 3 bases from V and 5 bases from J, the junction contained 7 bases not matched to a gene.

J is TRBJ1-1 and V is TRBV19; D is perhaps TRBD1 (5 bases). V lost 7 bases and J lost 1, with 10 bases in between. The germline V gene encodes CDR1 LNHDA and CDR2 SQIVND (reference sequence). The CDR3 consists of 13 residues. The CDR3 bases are TGTGCCAGTACTGGGACGAGGAACACTGAAGCTTTCTTT. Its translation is CASTGTRNTEAFF.

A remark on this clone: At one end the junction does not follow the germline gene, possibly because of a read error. The CDR3 DNA reads as TGTGCCAGCAGCTCTAGTCACAACAACTATGAGCAATTCTTC. Translated, it gives CASSSSHNNYEQFF. The V call is TRBV7-2, the J call TRBJ2-1; D gene unclear. The CDR3 is made up of 14 amino acids. Germline V lookup: CDR1 SGHTA, CDR2 FQGNSA.

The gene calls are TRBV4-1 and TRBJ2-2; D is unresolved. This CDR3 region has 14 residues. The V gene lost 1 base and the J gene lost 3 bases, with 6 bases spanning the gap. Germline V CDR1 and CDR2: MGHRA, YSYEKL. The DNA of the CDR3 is TGCGCCAGCAGCCAAGGTAGCCACACCGGGGAGCTGTTTTTT. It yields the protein CASSQGSHTGELFF.

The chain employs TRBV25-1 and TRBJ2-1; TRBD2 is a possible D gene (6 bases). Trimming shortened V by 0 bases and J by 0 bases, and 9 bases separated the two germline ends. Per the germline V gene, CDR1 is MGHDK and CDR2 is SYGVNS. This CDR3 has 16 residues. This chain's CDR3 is CASSEYRGGSYNEQFF. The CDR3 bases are TGTGCCAGCAGTGAATATAGGGGAGGCTCCTACAATGAGCAGTTCTTC.

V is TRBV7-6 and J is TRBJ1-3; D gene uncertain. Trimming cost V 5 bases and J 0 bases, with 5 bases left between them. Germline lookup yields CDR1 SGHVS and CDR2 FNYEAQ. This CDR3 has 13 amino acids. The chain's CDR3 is CASSSSSGNTIYF. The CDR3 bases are TGTGCCAGCAGCAGTAGCTCTGGAAACACCATATATTTT.

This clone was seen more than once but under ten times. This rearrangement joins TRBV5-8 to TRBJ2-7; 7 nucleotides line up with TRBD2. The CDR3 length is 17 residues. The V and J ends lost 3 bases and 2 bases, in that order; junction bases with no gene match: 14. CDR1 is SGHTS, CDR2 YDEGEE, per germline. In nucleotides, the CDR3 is TGTGCCAGCAGCTCGGGGGGTTTATCGGCTCAAACCTACGAGCAGTACTTC. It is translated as CASSSGGLSAQTYEQYF. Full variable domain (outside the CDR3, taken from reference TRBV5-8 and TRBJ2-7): EAGVTQSPTHLIKTRGQQATLRCSPISGHTSVYWYQQALGLGLQFLLWYDEGEERNRGNFPPRFSGRQFPNYSSELNVNALELEDSALYLCASSSGGLSAQTYEQYFGPGTRLTVT.

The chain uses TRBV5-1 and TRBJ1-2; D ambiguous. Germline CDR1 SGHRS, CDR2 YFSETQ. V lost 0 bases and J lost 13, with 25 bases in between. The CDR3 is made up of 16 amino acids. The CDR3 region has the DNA TGCGCCAGCAGCTTGGCCGGGCCGGGATACTCTATTTTGTTCACCTTC. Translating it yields CASSLAGPGYSILFTF.

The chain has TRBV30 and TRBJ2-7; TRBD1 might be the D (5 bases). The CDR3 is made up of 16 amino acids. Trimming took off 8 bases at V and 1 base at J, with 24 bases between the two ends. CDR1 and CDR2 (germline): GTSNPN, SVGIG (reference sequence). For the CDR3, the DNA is TGTGCCGGGCAGGGCCTAGTGGCAGGTGGGTCCTACGAGCAGTACTTC. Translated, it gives CAGQGLVAGGSYEQYF.

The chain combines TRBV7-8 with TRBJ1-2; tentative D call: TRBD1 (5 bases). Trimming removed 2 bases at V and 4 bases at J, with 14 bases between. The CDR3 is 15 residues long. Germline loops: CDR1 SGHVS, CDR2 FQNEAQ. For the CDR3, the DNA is TGTGCCAGCAGCTTAACTCAGGGAACGGGCTATGGCTACACCTTC. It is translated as CASSLTQGTGYGYTF.

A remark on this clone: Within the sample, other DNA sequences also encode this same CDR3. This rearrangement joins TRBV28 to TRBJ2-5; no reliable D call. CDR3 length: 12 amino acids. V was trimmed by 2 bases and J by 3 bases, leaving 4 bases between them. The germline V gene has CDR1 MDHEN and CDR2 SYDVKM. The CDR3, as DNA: TGTGCCAGCAGTTTAAGCAAAGAGACCCAGTACTTC. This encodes CASSLSKETQYF.